The 17 T cell receptor beta chains in this list originate from one sample, sequenced in a study of Ad26.COV2.S vaccination and SARS-CoV-2 variants (dated by TCRdb to the early 2020s). The treatment or condition label, read with the paper, signifies: some 20 received Ad26.COV2.S at low or high dose, single or two shots; 5 received placebo; per-sample allocation not given. For vaccine and placebo recipients, the sequenced repertoires came from samples collected on day 63 after the first injection. The library was generated by the immunoSEQ multiplex PCR assay. TCRdb mirrors the immuneACCESS table, restricted to in-frame sequences. Some clones are absent from its copies; in checked studies, under half trace to an unresolved V gene, and the reason for the others is unknown. In all, the sample holds about 460,000 clones, and around 89% of those were seen once. The ten largest clones capture about 1.5% of the sample.

The specimen comprised peripheral blood, sampled in a trial of Ad26.COV2.S vaccine versus placebo. These receptors all come from a person aged 18-65 years who received the Ad26.COV2.S COVID-19 vaccine or a placebo.

The chain uses TRBV6-5 and TRBJ1-1; TRBD1 is a possible D gene (5 bases). The germline gives CDR1 MNHEY, CDR2 SVGAGI. V shed 6 bases and J shed 1 base, with 15 bases lying between them. This CDR3 comprises 15 residues. The CDR3 here is CASSGGTARNTEAFF. CDR3 in DNA: TGTGCCAGCAGCGGGGGGACGGCCAGGAACACTGAAGCTTTCTTT.

The rearrangement joins TRBV6-6 to TRBJ2-7, with D maybe TRBD1 (6 bases). This CDR3 contains 13 residues. Germline values: CDR1 MNHNY, CDR2 SVGAGI (reference sequence). Trimming stripped 2 bases from V and 3 bases from J, with 8 bases between. The CDR3 region has the DNA TGTGCCAGCAGTTACGCGACAGGCTACGAGCAGTACTTC. This gives the protein CASSYATGYEQYF.

The V gene is TRBV5-1, the J gene TRBJ2-2, with unresolved D. Germline V gene sequence: CDR1 SGHRS, CDR2 YFSETQ. The ends were cut back, 3 bases at V and 0 bases at J, with 9 bases in the middle. This CDR3 is 15 amino acids long. Here the CDR3 DNA reads TGCGCCAGCAGCTACGAGTTTCCGAACACCGGGGAGCTGTTTTTT. Amino acids: CASSYEFPNTGELFF. The full variable domain, with the rest looked up from reference TRBV5-1 and TRBJ2-2, is KAGVTQTPRYLIKTRGQQVTLSCSPISGHRSVSWYQQTPGQGLQFLFEYFSETQRNKGNFPGRFSGRQFSNSRSEMNVSTLELGDSALYLCASSYEFPNTGELFFGEGSRLTVL.

The rearrangement joins TRBV4-1 to TRBJ1-2; D remains unclear. Germline assignment: CDR1 MGHRA and CDR2 YSYEKL. The CDR3 has 15 amino acids. V shed 1 base and J shed 0 bases, with 9 bases lying between them. This CDR3 reads CASSQASQANYGYTF. The CDR3 DNA reads TGCGCCAGCAGCCAAGCCAGTCAAGCTAACTATGGCTACACCTTC.

CDR3 sequence: CASSPAGGAMPGYTF. CDR3 bases: TGTGCCAGCTCACCCGCAGGGGGCGCGATGCCCGGCTACACCTTC. V and J are TRBV18 and TRBJ1-2; 8 nucleotides line up with TRBD1. Losses at the gene ends were 3 bases for V and 8 bases for J; bases not matched to a gene: 11. CDR1 is KGHSH, CDR2 LQKENI, per germline. The CDR3 contains 15 residues.

The J gene is TRBJ2-7, the V gene TRBV7-9; TRBD2 matches 9 bases. Trimming at V came to 3 bases and at J to 5 bases, leaving 2 bases not matched to a gene. CDR1 and CDR2 (germline): SEHNR, FQNEAQ (reference sequence). The CDR3 length is 13 residues. CDR3 loop: CASSFGTSNEQYF. CDR3 nucleotides: TGTGCCAGCAGCTTCGGGACTAGCAACGAGCAGTACTTC.

This chain uses TRBV6-5 with TRBJ1-4; unclear D gene. This CDR3 is built from 16 residues. V was trimmed by 4 bases and J by 7 bases, leaving 19 bases between them. Germline V gene data show CDR1 as MNHEY and CDR2 as SVGAGI. The CDR3 nucleotides are TGTGCCAGCAGTTTCTTCCCGCGAGCGGGTGGTGAAAAACTGTTTTTT. This sequence encodes CASSFFPRAGGEKLFF.

The chain links TRBV6-5 to TRBJ1-6; unclear D gene. The V end was cut by 2 bases, the J end by 6 bases, with 11 bases between. Germline loops: CDR1 MNHEY, CDR2 SVGAGI. The CDR3 totals 15 residues. CDR3 DNA: TGTGCCAGCAGTTACGGGCCGCGTCCTAATTCACCCCTCCACTTT. Translating it yields CASSYGPRPNSPLHF.

The chain links TRBV24-1 to TRBJ2-5; TRBD2 agrees at 7 bases. Looked up from germline, CDR1 is KGHDR and CDR2 is SFDVKD. Trimming cost V 4 bases and J 0 bases; bases outside gene matches: 10. The CDR3 length is 17 residues. For the CDR3, the DNA is TGTGCCACCAGTGACTGGCCGAGCGGGAAGTACCAAGAGACCCAGTACTTC. Residues: CATSDWPSGKYQETQYF.

This clone was seen many times. V usage is TRBV3-1 (or the pseudogene TRBV3-2) and J usage is TRBJ1-2; unclear D gene. The CDR3 sequence is 12 residues long. In germline, CDR1 is LGHDT, CDR2 YNNKEL (reference sequence). Trimming pared 1 base from V and 11 bases from J, leaving 11 bases between. This CDR3 is CASSQGNSGYTF. The CDR3 DNA follows: TGTGCCAGCAGCCAAGGGAATTCGGGGTACACCTTC.

This clone was seen once. The chain recombines TRBV21-1 with TRBJ1-5. TRBV21-1 is classified as a pseudogene. CDR3 length equals 16 residues. CDR3 in DNA: TGTGCCAGCAGCAAAAATGAGTGTCTTAGCAATCAGCCCCAGCATTTT. Encoded protein: CASSKNECLSNQPQHF.

The J gene is TRBJ2-1, the V gene TRBV11-2, with 7 nucleotides matching TRBD1. Per germline, CDR1 SGHAT and CDR2 FQNNGV. V shed 4 bases and J 0 bases; nucleotides not matched to a gene: 3. The CDR3 contains 15 residues. CDR3 sequence (DNA): TGTGCCAGCAGCTCCGAGGGGGCCTCCTACAATGAGCAGTTCTTC. Translated: CASSSEGASYNEQFF.

The rearrangement joins TRBV28 to TRBJ1-2; D gene ambiguous. V was cut by 9 bases and J by 2 bases, with 10 bases left in between. This CDR3 is built from 12 residues. Germline V gene lookup returns CDR1 MDHEN and CDR2 SYDVKM. The CDR3 region is CASRLRNYGYTF. In nucleotides, the CDR3 is TGTGCCAGTAGACTGCGAAACTATGGCTACACCTTC.

This chain links TRBV5-6 with TRBJ2-7, with 7 bases fitting TRBD1. Trimming removed 4 bases from V and 2 bases from J; junction bases left unmatched: 12. Germline values: CDR1 SGHDT, CDR2 YYEEEE. CDR3 length: 16 amino acids. The CDR3 DNA follows: TGTGCCAGCAGCCGATCAACAGGGGAACGCCCCTACGAGCAGTACTTC. This encodes CASSRSTGERPYEQYF. Supplemented by reference TRBV5-6 and TRBJ2-7, the full variable domain reads DAGVTQSPTHLIKTRGQQVTLRCSPKSGHDTVSWYQQALGQGPQFIFQYYEEEERQRGNFPDRFSGHQFPNYSSELNVNALLLGDSALYLCASSRSTGERPYEQYFGPGTRLTVT.

The genes are TRBV6-5 and TRBJ2-7, with D possibly being TRBD1 (5 bases). CDR1 MNHEY and CDR2 SVGAGI come from the germline V gene. V lost 6 bases and J 5 bases, leaving 17 bases between the germline ends. CDR3 size: 14 residues. CDR3 region: CASRVPQGRDEQYF. DNA of the CDR3: TGTGCCAGCAGGGTACCCCAGGGTCGTGACGAGCAGTACTTC.

V usage is TRBV18 and J usage is TRBJ2-7, with TRBD1 matching over 8 bases. Losses at the gene ends were 1 base for V and 7 bases for J; bases not matched to a gene: 12. Germline CDR1 KGHSH, CDR2 LQKENI. The CDR3 runs 16 residues. This CDR3 reads CASSPLAGTGLLEQYF. CDR3 nucleotide sequence: TGTGCCAGCTCACCACTTGCCGGGACAGGACTCCTTGAGCAGTACTTC.

The chain joins TRBV10-3 to TRBJ2-7; D possibly corresponds to TRBD1 (6 bases). This CDR3 contains 15 residues. Per germline, CDR1 ENHRY and CDR2 SYGVKD. The V and J ends lost 4 bases and 0 bases respectively, with 13 bases between them. CDR3 nucleotides: TGTGCCATCAGTGTCCAAGACAGGACCTCCTACGAGCAGTACTTC. Translation: CAISVQDRTSYEQYF.